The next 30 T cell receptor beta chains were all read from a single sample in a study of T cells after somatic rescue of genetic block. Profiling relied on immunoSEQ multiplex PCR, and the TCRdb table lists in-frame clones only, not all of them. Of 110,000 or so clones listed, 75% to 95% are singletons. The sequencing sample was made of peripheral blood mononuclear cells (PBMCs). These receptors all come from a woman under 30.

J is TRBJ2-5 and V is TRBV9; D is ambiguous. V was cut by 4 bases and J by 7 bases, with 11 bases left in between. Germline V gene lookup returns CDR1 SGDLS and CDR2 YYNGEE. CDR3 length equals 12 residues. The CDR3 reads CASSPGKGTQYF. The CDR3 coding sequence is TGTGCCAGCAGCCCCGGAAAGGGGACCCAGTACTTC.

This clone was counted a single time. The CDR3 region is CAIRDRDEKLFF. CDR3 DNA: TGTGCCATCCGGGACAGGGATGAAAAACTGTTTTTT. The chain has TRBV6-1 and TRBJ1-4; 9 positions match TRBD1. Germline loops: CDR1 MNHNS, CDR2 SASEGT. The V gene end was trimmed by 10 bases and the J gene end by 6 bases; junction bases not matched to a gene: 3. The CDR3 length is 12 residues.

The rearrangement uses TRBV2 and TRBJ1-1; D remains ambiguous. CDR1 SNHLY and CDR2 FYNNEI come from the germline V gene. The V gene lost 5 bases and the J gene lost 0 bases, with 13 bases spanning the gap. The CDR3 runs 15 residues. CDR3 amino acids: CASSPRTGLNTEAFF. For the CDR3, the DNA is TGTGCCAGCAGTCCCAGGACGGGTCTGAACACTGAAGCTTTCTTT.

The CDR3 loop reads CASSYPGLSNEQFF. CDR3 DNA sequence: TGTGCCAGCAGTTACCCGGGATTGAGCAATGAGCAGTTCTTC. This chain links TRBV27 with TRBJ2-1; D possibly corresponds to TRBD2 (5 bases). This CDR3 has 14 amino acids. Trimming cost V 4 bases and J 6 bases, with 13 bases left between them. From germline, CDR1 is MNHEY and CDR2 SMNVEV (reference sequence).

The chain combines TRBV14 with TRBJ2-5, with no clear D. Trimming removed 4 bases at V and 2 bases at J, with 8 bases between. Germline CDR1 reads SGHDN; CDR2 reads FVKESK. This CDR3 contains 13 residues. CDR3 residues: CASSRHLQETQYF. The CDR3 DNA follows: TGTGCCAGCAGCCGACACCTACAAGAGACCCAGTACTTC.

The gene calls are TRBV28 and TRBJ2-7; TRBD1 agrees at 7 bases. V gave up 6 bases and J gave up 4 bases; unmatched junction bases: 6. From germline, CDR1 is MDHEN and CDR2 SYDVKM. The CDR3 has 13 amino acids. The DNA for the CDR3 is TGTGCCAGCAGACAGACAGGGAAGTACGAGCAGTACTTC. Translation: CASRQTGKYEQYF.

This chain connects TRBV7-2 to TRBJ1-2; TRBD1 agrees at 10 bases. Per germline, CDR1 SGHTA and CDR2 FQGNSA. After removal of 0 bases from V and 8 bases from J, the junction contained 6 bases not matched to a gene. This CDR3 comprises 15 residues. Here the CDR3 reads CASSLAAGTGAGYTF. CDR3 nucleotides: TGTGCCAGCAGCTTAGCGGCCGGGACAGGGGCCGGCTACACCTTC.

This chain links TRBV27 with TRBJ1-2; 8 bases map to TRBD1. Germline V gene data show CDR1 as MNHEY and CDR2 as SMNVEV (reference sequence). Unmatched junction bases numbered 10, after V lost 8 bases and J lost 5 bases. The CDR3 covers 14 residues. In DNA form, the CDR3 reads TGTGCCAGCGCTGTGGACAGGGATGGGTATGGCTACACCTTC. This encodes CASAVDRDGYGYTF.

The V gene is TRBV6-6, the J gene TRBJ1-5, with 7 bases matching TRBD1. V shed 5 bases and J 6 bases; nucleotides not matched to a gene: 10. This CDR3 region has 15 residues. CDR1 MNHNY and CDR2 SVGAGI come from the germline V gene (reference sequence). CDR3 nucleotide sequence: TGTGCCAGCAGTCTCAACGACAGGGATTCTCAGCCCCAGCATTTT. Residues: CASSLNDRDSQPQHF.

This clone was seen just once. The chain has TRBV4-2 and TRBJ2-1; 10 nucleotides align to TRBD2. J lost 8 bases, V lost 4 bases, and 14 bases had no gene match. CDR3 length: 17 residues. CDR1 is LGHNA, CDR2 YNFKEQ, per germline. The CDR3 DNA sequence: TGTGCCAGCAGCCTCCTTGGACCCAGCGGGGGGGCGGATGAGCAGTTCTTC. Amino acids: CASSLLGPSGGADEQFF.

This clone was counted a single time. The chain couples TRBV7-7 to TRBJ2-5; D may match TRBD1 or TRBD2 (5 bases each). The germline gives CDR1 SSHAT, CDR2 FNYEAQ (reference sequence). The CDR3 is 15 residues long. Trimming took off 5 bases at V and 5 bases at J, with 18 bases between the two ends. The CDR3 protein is CASSPGSPGAETQYF. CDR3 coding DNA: TGTGCCAGCAGCCCGGGGTCCCCCGGGGCGGAGACCCAGTACTTC.

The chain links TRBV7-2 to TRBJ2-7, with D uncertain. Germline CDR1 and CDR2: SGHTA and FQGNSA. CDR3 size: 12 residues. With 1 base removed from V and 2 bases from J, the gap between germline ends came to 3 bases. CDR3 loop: CASSLETYEQYF. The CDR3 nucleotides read TGTGCCAGCAGCTTAGAAACCTACGAGCAGTACTTC.

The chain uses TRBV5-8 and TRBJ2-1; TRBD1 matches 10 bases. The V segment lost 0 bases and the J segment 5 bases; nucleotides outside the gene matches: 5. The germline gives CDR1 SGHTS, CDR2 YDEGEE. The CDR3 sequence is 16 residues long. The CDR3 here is CASSLEGTGVHNEQFF. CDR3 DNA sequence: TGTGCCAGCAGCTTGGAAGGGACAGGGGTCCACAATGAGCAGTTCTTC.

For the CDR3, the DNA is TGTGCCAGCAGTTTGTCATTCAATGAGCAGTTCTTC. This gives the protein CASSLSFNEQFF. The V gene is TRBV6-1, the J gene TRBJ2-1; D is unresolved. The germline CDR1 and CDR2 sequences are MNHNS and SASEGT. The V and J ends lost 5 bases and 6 bases respectively, with 8 bases between them. CDR3 size: 12 residues.

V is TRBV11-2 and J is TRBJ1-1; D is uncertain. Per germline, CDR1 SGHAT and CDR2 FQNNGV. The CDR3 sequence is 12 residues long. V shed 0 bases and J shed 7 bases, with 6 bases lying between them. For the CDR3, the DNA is TGTGCCAGCAGCTTAGAGTACGGTGAAGCTTTCTTT. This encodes CASSLEYGEAFF.

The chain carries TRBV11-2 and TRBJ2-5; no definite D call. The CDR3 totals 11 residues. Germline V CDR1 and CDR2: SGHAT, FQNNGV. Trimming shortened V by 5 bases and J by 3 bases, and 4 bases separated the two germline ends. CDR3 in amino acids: CASSHEETQYF. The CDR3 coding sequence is TGTGCCAGCAGCCATGAAGAGACCCAGTACTTC.

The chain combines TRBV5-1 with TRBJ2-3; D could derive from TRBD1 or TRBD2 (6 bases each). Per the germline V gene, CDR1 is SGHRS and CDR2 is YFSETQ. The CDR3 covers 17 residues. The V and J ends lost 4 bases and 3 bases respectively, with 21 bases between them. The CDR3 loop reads CASSRVEKGGGTDTQYF. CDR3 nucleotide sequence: TGCGCCAGCAGCCGGGTAGAGAAGGGGGGCGGGACAGATACGCAGTATTTT.

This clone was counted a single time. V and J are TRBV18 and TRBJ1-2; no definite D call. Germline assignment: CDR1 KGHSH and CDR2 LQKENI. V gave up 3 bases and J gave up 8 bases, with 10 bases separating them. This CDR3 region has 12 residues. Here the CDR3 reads CASSPDESGYTF. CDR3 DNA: TGTGCCAGCTCACCGGACGAGTCGGGCTACACCTTC.

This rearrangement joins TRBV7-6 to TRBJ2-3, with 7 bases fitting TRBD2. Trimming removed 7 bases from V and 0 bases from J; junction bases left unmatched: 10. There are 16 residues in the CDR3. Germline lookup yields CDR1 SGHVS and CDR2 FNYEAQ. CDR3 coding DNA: TGTGCCAGCACCGAAAAGGGACTACTCAGCACAGATACGCAGTATTTT. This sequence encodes CASTEKGLLSTDTQYF.

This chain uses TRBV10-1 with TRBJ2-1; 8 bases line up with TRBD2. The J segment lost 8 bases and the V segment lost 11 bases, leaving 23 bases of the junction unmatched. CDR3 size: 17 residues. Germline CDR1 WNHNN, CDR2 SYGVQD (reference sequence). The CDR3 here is CAPGSSGGKPTNHEQFF. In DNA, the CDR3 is TGCGCCCCAGGGTCGAGCGGGGGCAAACCCACGAACCATGAGCAGTTCTTC.

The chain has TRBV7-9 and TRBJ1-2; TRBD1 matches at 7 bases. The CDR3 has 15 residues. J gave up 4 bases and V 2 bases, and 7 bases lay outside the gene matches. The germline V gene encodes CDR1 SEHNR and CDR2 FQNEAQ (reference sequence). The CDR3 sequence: CASSLTQGETYGYTF. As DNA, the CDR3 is TGTGCCAGCAGCTTAACTCAGGGGGAGACCTATGGCTACACCTTC.

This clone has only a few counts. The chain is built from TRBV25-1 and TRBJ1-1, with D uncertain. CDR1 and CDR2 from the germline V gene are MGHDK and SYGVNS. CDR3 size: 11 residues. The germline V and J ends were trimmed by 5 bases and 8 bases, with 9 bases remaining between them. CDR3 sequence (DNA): TGTGCCAGCAGTAGAGCAAAAGAAGCTTTCTTT. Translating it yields CASSRAKEAFF.

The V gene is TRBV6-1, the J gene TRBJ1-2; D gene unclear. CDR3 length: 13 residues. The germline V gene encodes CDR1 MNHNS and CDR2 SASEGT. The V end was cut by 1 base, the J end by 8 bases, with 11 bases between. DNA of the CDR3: TGTGCCAGCAGTGAAGTTAGCCCTTGGGGCTACACCTTC. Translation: CASSEVSPWGYTF.

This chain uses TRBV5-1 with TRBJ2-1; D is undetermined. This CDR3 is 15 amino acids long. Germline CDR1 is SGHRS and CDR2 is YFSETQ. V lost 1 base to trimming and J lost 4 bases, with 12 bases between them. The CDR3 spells CASSLRQVVYNEQFF. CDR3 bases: TGCGCCAGCAGCTTGCGGCAGGTAGTATACAATGAGCAGTTCTTC.

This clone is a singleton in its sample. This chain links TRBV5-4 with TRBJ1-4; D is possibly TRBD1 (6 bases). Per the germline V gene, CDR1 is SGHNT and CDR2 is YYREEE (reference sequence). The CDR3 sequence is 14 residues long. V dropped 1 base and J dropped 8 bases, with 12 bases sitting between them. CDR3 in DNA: TGTGCCAGCAGCTTGAGGGGGGACGGCGAAAAACTGTTTTTT. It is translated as CASSLRGDGEKLFF.

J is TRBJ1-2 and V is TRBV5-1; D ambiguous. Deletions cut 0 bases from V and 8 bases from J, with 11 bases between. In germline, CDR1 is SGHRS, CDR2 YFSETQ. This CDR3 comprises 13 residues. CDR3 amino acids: CASSLGRDGGYTF. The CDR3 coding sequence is TGCGCCAGCAGCTTGGGACGGGATGGGGGCTACACCTTC.

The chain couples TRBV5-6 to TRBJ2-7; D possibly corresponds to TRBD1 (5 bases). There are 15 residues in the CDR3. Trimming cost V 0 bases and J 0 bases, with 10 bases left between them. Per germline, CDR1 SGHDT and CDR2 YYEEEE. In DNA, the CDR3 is TGTGCCAGCAGCTTGGGGCAGGGAAGCTCCTACGAGCAGTACTTC. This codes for CASSLGQGSSYEQYF.

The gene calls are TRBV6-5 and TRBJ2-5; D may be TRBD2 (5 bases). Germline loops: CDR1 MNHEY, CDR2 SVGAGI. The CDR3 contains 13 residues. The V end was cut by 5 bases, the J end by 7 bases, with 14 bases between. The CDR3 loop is CASSEDFRGTQYF. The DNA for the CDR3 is TGTGCCAGCAGTGAGGACTTTCGAGGGACCCAGTACTTC.

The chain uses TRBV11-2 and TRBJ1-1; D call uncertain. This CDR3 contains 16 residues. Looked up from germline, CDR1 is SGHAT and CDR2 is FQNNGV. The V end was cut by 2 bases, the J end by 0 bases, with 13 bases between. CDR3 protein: CASSLLSARVNTEAFF. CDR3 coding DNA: TGTGCCAGCAGCTTACTGTCTGCTCGGGTGAACACTGAAGCTTTCTTT.

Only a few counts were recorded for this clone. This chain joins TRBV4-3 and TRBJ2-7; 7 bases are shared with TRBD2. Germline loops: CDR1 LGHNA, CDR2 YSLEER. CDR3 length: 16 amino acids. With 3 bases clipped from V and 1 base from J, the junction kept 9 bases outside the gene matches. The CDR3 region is CASSQSPAGVSYEQYF. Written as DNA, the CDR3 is TGCGCCAGCAGCCAGTCCCCTGCGGGGGTTTCCTACGAGCAGTACTTC.